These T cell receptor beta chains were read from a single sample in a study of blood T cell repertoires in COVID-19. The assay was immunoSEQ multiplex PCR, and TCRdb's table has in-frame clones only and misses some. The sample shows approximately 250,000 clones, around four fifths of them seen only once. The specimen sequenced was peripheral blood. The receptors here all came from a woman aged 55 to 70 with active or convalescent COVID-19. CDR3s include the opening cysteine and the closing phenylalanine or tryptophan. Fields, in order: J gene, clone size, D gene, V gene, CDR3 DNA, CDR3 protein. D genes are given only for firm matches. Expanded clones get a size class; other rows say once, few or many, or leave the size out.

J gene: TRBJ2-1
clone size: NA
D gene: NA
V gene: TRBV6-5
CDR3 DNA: TGTGCCAGCGGAACACAGAGGACAATATATGAGCAGTTCTTC
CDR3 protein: CASGTQRTIYEQFF

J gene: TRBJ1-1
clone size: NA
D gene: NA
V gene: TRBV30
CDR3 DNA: TGTGCCTGGAGTAGGAGGCGTACTGAAGCTTTCTTT
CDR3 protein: CAWSRRRTEAFF

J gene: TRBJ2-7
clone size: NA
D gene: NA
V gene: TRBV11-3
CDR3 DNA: TGTGCCAGCAGCTCCCTCGGAGGGCAGGGCTCCTACGAGCAGTACTTC
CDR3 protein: CASSSLGGQGSYEQYF

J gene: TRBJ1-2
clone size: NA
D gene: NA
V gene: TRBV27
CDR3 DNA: TGTGCCAGCAGTTCAACGGGACTTTACTTGGGCGGCTACACCTTC
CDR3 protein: CASSSTGLYLGGYTF

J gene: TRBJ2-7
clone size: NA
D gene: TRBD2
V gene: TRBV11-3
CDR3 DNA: TGTGCCAGGGCCGGGACTAGCGGCCAAGCGGTAGCCGTCGAGCAGTACTTC
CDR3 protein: CARAGTSGQAVAVEQYF

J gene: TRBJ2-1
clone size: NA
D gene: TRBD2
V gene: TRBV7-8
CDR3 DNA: TGTGCCAGCAGCTTAGCCGTGCGACTAGCGGGCTACAATGAGCAGTTCTTC
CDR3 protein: CASSLAVRLAGYNEQFF

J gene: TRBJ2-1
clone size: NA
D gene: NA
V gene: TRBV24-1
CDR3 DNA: TGTGCCACCAGAGCAGGGGATGGCTCCTACAATGAGCAGTTCTTC
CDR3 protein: CATRAGDGSYNEQFF

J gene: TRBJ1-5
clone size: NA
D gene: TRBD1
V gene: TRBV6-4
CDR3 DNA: TGTGCCAGCAGTGAACCCGGGACAGGGGGCGGATATAGCAATCAGCCCCAGCATTTT
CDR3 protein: CASSEPGTGGGYSNQPQHF

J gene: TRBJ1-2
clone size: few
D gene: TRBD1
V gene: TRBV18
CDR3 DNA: TGTGCCAGCTCACTCGGGACAGGGGGGTCCCCCAACTATGGCTACACCTTC
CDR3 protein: CASSLGTGGSPNYGYTF

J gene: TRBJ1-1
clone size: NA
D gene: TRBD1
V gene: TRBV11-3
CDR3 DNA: TGTGCCAGCAGCTTAGGACAGGGGGAAGGAACTGAAGCTTTCTTT
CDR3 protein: CASSLGQGEGTEAFF

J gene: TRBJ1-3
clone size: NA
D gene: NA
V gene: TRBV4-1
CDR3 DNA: TGCGCCAGCAGCCAAGATGGACCCCCCGCGGGAGGAAACACCATATATTTT
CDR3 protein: CASSQDGPPAGGNTIYF

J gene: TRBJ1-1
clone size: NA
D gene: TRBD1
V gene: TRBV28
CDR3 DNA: TGTGCCAGCAGTTTATCCCCGACAGGGATGGTAGAAGCTTTCTTT
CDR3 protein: CASSLSPTGMVEAFF

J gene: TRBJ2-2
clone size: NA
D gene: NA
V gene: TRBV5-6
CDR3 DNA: TGTGCCAGCAGCCCCAATCTGGTAGCGTACGGTCCCGGGGAGCTGTTTTTT
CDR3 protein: CASSPNLVAYGPGELFF

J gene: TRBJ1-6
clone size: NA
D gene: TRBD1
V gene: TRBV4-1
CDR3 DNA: TGCGCCAGCAGCCCCGGGGACAGGGGGTCACCCCTCCACTTT
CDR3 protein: CASSPGDRGSPLHF

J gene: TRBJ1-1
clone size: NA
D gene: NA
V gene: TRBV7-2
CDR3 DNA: TGTGCCAGCACCCAAGGCCCGACTCGGGGTAAAGCTTTCTTT
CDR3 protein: CASTQGPTRGKAFF

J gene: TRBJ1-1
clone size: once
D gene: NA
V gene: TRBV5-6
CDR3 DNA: TGTGCCAGCAGCTTGGGACAACTTATGAACACTGAAGCTTTCTTT
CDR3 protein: CASSLGQLMNTEAFF

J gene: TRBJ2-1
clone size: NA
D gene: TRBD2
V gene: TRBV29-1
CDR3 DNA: TGCAGCGTTAAGGGACTAGTCGATGAGCAGTTCTTC
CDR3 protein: CSVKGLVDEQFF

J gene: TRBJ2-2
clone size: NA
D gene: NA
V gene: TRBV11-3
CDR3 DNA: TGTGCCAGCAGGTCTCTAGCTGAGACCGGGGAGCTGTTTTTT
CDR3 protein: CASRSLAETGELFF

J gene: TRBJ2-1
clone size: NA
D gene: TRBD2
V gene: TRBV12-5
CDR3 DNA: TGTGCTAGTGGTTTGGTATCAGGCGGACTAGCGGGAGTAGGTGAGCAGTTCTTC
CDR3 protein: CASGLVSGGLAGVGEQFF

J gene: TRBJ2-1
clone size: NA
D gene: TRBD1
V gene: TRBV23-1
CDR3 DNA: TGCGCCAGCAGTCCACTCCCGACAGGGGGCGCCTACAATGAGCAGTTCTTC
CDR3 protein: CASSPLPTGGAYNEQFF

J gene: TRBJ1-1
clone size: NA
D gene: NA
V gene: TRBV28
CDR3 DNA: TGTGCCAGCAGTTTGGTGGGACAACCGAACACTGAAGCTTTCTTT
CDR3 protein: CASSLVGQPNTEAFF

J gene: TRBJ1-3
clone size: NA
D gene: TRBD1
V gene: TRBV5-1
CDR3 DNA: TGCGCCAGCAGCGGCGGGACAGGGGTCGGAAACACCATATATTTT
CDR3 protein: CASSGGTGVGNTIYF

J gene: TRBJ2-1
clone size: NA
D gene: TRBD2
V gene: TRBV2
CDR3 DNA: TGTGCCAGCAGTAGTTTCGGACTAGCGGGAGTAGAGCAGTTCTTC
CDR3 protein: CASSSFGLAGVEQFF

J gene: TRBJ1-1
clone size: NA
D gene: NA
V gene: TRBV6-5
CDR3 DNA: TGTGCCAGCAGTTACTCGGGAGGGTGGGGTGAAGCTTTCTTT
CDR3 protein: CASSYSGGWGEAFF

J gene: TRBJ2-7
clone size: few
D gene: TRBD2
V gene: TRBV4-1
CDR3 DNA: TGCGCCAGCAGCCAACTAGCGGGAGCGATCTACGAGCAGTACTTC
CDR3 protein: CASSQLAGAIYEQYF

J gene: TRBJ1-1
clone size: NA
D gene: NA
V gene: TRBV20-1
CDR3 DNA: TGCAGTGCTGGGCCTGGCACTGAAGCTTTCTTT
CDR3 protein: CSAGPGTEAFF

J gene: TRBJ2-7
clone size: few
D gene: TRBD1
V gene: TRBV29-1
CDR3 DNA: TGCAGCGTCACGGGACAGTACTACGAGCAGTACTTC
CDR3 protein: CSVTGQYYEQYF

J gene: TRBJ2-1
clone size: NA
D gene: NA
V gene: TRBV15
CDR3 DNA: TGTGCCACCAGCCCCCTGCCAAACCCAGGTGGCTACAATGAGCAGTTCTTC
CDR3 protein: CATSPLPNPGGYNEQFF

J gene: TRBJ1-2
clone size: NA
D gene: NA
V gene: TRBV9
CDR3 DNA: TGTGCCAGCGGGGGAGGCGATGGCTACACCTTC
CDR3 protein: CASGGGDGYTF

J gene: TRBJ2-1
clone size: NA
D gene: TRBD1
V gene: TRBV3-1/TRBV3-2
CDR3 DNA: TGTGCCAGCAGCCGAGACAGGGACAATGAGCAGTTCTTC
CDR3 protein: CASSRDRDNEQFF

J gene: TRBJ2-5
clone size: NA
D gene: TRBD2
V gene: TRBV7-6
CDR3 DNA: TGTGCCAGCAGCTTAGCGGTAGCGGGAGGGATCGAGACCCAGTACTTC
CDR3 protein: CASSLAVAGGIETQYF

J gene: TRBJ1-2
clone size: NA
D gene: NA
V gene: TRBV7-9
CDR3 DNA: TGTGCCAGCAGCTATACAGGGTTTTCCTATGGCTACACCTTC
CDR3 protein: CASSYTGFSYGYTF

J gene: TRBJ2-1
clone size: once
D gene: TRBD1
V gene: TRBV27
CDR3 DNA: TGTGCCAGCAGACCCCTCCTCCGGGACAGGGTTTCTTACTCCTACAATGAGCAGTTCTTC
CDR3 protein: CASRPLLRDRVSYSYNEQFF